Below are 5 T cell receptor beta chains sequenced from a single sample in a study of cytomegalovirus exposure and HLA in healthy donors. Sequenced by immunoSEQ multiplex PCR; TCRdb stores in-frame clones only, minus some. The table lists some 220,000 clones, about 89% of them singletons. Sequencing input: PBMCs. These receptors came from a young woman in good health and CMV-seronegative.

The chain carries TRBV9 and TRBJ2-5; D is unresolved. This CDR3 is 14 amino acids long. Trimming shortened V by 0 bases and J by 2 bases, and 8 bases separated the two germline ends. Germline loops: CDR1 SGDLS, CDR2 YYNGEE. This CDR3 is CASSVGSWQETQYF. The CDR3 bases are TGTGCCAGCAGCGTAGGTAGCTGGCAAGAGACCCAGTACTTC.

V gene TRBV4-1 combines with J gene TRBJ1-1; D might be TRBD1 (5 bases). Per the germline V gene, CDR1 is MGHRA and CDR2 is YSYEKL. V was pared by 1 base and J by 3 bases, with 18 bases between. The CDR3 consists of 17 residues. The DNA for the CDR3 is TGCGCCAGCAGCCAAGTGCCAGGATCTTTAGGGGACACTGAAGCTTTCTTT. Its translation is CASSQVPGSLGDTEAFF.

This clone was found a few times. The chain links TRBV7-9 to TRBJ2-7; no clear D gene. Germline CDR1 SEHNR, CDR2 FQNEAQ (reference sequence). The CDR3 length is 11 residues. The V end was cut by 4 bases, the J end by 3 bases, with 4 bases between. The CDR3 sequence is CASSSFYEQYF. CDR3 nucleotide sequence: TGTGCCAGCAGCTCTTTCTACGAGCAGTACTTC.

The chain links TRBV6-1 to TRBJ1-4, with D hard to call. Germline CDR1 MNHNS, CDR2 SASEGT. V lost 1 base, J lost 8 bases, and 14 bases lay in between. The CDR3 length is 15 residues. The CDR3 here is CASSEGWAGGEKLFF. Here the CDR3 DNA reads TGTGCCAGCAGTGAAGGATGGGCAGGTGGAGAAAAACTGTTTTTT.

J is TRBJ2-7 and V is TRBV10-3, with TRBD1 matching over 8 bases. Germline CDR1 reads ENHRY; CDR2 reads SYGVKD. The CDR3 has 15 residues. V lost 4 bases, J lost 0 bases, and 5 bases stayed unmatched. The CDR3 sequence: CAISGDRTSSYEQYF. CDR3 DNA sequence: TGTGCCATCAGTGGGGACAGGACCAGCTCCTACGAGCAGTACTTC.